These 25 T cell receptor beta chains share one sample of origin, sequenced in a study of technical replicates of blood from several donors. Clones were sequenced by immunoSEQ multiplex PCR, and TCRdb holds only the in-frame ones, with some missing. The sample records some 74,000 clones, roughly 92% being singletons. The sequenced material came from T cells isolated from PBMCs. These receptors all come from a human donor in good health.

V is TRBV18 and J is TRBJ1-2; TRBD1 is a possible D gene (5 bases). Per germline, CDR1 KGHSH and CDR2 LQKENI. The CDR3 length is 15 residues. V lost 6 bases and J 0 bases, leaving 14 bases between the germline ends. CDR3 protein: CASSELGATNYGYTF. The CDR3 DNA follows: TGTGCCAGCTCCGAGCTAGGGGCGACTAACTATGGCTACACCTTC.

J is TRBJ1-4 and V is TRBV28, with a tentative D call TRBD1 (6 bases). V was cut by 5 bases and J by 6 bases, with 13 bases left in between. This CDR3 has 14 residues. Germline CDR1 reads MDHEN; CDR2 reads SYDVKM. The CDR3 region has the DNA TGTGCCAGCAGTAACAGGGTCCTCGATGAAAAACTGTTTTTT. Residues: CASSNRVLDEKLFF.

This sequence joins TRBV6-5 and TRBJ1-1; D not certain. The CDR3 sequence is 11 residues long. The V and J ends lost 4 bases and 4 bases respectively, with 4 bases between them. Per the germline V gene, CDR1 is MNHEY and CDR2 is SVGAGI. CDR3 amino acids: CASSSGTEAFF. The CDR3 DNA follows: TGTGCCAGCAGTTCAGGCACTGAAGCTTTCTTT.

The sample holds a few counts of this clone. J is TRBJ1-1 and V is TRBV11-2, with D possibly TRBD1 on 5 matching bases. Trimming shortened V by 4 bases and J by 8 bases, and 11 bases separated the two germline ends. Germline V gene lookup returns CDR1 SGHAT and CDR2 FQNNGV. The CDR3 spans 12 residues. As DNA, the CDR3 is TGTGCCAGCAGCTCTCAAAGGGGAGAAGCTTTCTTT. Amino acid sequence: CASSSQRGEAFF. The full variable domain, in which reference TRBV11-2 and TRBJ1-1 provide the parts outside the CDR3, is EAGVAQSPRYKIIEKRQSVAFWCNPISGHATLYWYQQILGQGPKLLIQFQNNGVVDDSQLPKDRFSAERLKGVDSTLKIQPAKLEDSAVYLCASSSQRGEAFFGQGTRLTVV.

The chain recombines TRBV30 with TRBJ2-1; the match to TRBD2 covers 12 bases. The CDR3 consists of 17 residues. The germline V gene has CDR1 GTSNPN and CDR2 SVGIG (reference sequence). The J segment lost 5 bases and the V segment lost 0 bases, leaving 8 bases of the junction unmatched. The CDR3 nucleotides are TGTGCCTGGAGTGTGCTAGCGGGAGGGCCAGTCCACAATGAGCAGTTCTTC. This translates into CAWSVLAGGPVHNEQFF.

The rearrangement joins TRBV25-1 to TRBJ2-1, with unresolved D. Trimming took off 2 bases at V and 10 bases at J, with 9 bases between the two ends. The CDR3 length is 12 residues. Germline lookup yields CDR1 MGHDK and CDR2 SYGVNS. The CDR3 DNA reads TGTGCCAGCAGTGAAGCAGTCACAGAGCAGTTCTTC. This translates into CASSEAVTEQFF.

The chain uses TRBV6-5 and TRBJ2-1; 8 nucleotides match TRBD2. V was clipped by 2 bases and J by 3 bases; unmatched bases: 3. The CDR3 totals 15 residues. Germline V gene lookup returns CDR1 MNHEY and CDR2 SVGAGI. The DNA of the CDR3 is TGTGCCAGCAGTTACCGGGAGGGCCTCTACAATGAGCAGTTCTTC. It specifies CASSYREGLYNEQFF.

V is TRBV10-3 and J is TRBJ2-1, with D uncertain. CDR1 ENHRY and CDR2 SYGVKD come from the germline V gene. The CDR3 covers 14 residues. V lost 0 bases and J lost 5, with 8 bases in between. CDR3 region: CAISESTYNNEQFF. DNA of the CDR3: TGTGCCATCAGTGAGTCGACATATAACAATGAGCAGTTCTTC.

With respect to this clone: This CDR3 is also generated by other DNA sequences in the sample. The genes are TRBV6-5 and TRBJ1-2; tentatively, D is TRBD1 (5 bases). V shed 8 bases and J shed 2 bases, with 9 bases lying between them. Germline values: CDR1 MNHEY, CDR2 SVGAGI. There are 12 residues in the CDR3. The CDR3 is CASSDSNYGYTF. The CDR3, as DNA: TGTGCCAGCTCCGACAGCAACTATGGCTACACCTTC.

The V and J genes are TRBV25-1 and TRBJ2-1; 13 bases map to TRBD2. Trimming at V came to 5 bases and at J to 10 bases, leaving 5 bases not matched to a gene. The CDR3 has 14 amino acids. Germline CDR1 reads MGHDK; CDR2 reads SYGVNS. In DNA form, the CDR3 reads TGTGCCAGCAGTCCGGGACTAGCGGGAAACGAGCAGTTCTTC. Residues: CASSPGLAGNEQFF. Based on the CDR3 plus reference TRBV25-1 and TRBJ2-1, the full variable domain is EADIYQTPRYLVIGTGKKITLECSQTMGHDKMYWYQQDPGMELHLIHYSYGVNSTEKGDLSSESTVSRIRTEHFPLTLESARPSHTSQYLCASSPGLAGNEQFFGPGTRLTVL.

The rearrangement joins TRBV2 to TRBJ1-4; 11 positions match TRBD1. Trimming cost V 3 bases and J 6 bases; bases outside gene matches: 3. Germline V gene sequence: CDR1 SNHLY, CDR2 FYNNEI. The CDR3 loop spans 15 amino acids. The DNA of the CDR3 is TGTGCCAGCAGTGACCGGGACAGGGGGGATGAAAAACTGTTTTTT. Translating gives CASSDRDRGDEKLFF.

The rearrangement joins TRBV6-1 to TRBJ2-7; D may be TRBD1 (5 bases). V lost 2 bases to trimming and J lost 4 bases, with 15 bases between them. Germline CDR1 is MNHNS and CDR2 is SASEGT. CDR3 length: 15 amino acids. The CDR3 DNA reads TGTGCCAGCAGTGAATCTGGCAGGGCCGGATACGAGCAGTACTTC. Encoded protein: CASSESGRAGYEQYF.

CDR3 nucleotides: TGTGCCAGCAGCCAAGATTTCCGATCACACCATGGCTACACCTTC. Its translation is CASSQDFRSHHGYTF. This chain uses TRBV14 with TRBJ1-2, with D unresolved. The CDR3 runs to 15 residues. V was trimmed by 0 bases and J by 6 bases, leaving 14 bases between them. The germline V gene has CDR1 SGHDN and CDR2 FVKESK.

This chain connects TRBV6-4 to TRBJ2-7; 11 nucleotides match TRBD2. This CDR3 comprises 15 residues. J gave up 4 bases and V 5 bases, and 7 bases lay outside the gene matches. Germline CDR1 reads MRHNA; CDR2 reads SNTAGT. The CDR3 DNA follows: TGTGCCAGCAGTATACTAGCGGGAGTTGGGTACGAGCAGTACTTC. Its translation is CASSILAGVGYEQYF.

The J gene is TRBJ1-4, the V gene TRBV6-1; a possible D gene is TRBD1 (6 bases). Trimming removed 0 bases from V and 5 bases from J, with 7 bases in between. Per germline, CDR1 MNHNS and CDR2 SASEGT. The CDR3 sequence is 14 residues long. For the CDR3, the DNA is TGTGCCAGCAGTGAAGCGGGGGCAAATGAAAAACTGTTTTTT. This sequence encodes CASSEAGANEKLFF.

The chain carries TRBV30 and TRBJ1-1; the D is unclear. Germline V gene sequence: CDR1 GTSNPN, CDR2 SVGIG (reference sequence). CDR3 length: 13 residues. Trimming stripped 5 bases from V and 1 base from J, with 11 bases between. The chain's CDR3 is CAWYQLTNTEAFF. Here the CDR3 DNA reads TGTGCCTGGTACCAACTTACGAACACTGAAGCTTTCTTT.

This clone was detected once. The J gene is TRBJ2-1, the V gene TRBV7-8; tentatively, D is TRBD1 (6 bases). Germline loops: CDR1 SGHVS, CDR2 FQNEAQ. Trimming shortened V by 1 base and J by 7 bases, and 14 bases separated the two germline ends. The CDR3 runs 15 residues. CDR3 loop: CASSLGGRGLNEQFF. CDR3 DNA: TGTGCCAGCAGCTTAGGAGGCAGGGGCCTAAATGAGCAGTTCTTC. The whole variable domain, filled in from reference TRBV7-8 and TRBJ2-1, reads GAGVSQSPRYKVAKRGQDVALRCDPISGHVSLFWYQQALGQGPEFLTYFQNEAQLDKSGLPSDRFFAERPEGSVSTLKIQRTQQEDSAVYLCASSLGGRGLNEQFFGPGTRLTVL.

The chain has TRBV28 and TRBJ2-7, with 10 nucleotides matching TRBD2. The length of the CDR3 is 15 residues. The J segment lost 4 bases and the V segment lost 2 bases, leaving 5 bases of the junction unmatched. The germline CDR1 and CDR2 sequences are MDHEN and SYDVKM. The CDR3 spells CASSLATLAGYEQYF. The CDR3 region has the DNA TGTGCCAGCAGTTTAGCTACACTAGCGGGGTACGAGCAGTACTTC.

V usage is TRBV7-3 and J usage is TRBJ2-2, with D unresolved. CDR3 size: 14 residues. From germline, CDR1 is SGHTA and CDR2 FQGTGA. Trimming shortened V by 3 bases and J by 2 bases, and 7 bases separated the two germline ends. The CDR3 sequence: CASSFGRNTGELFF. The DNA for the CDR3 is TGTGCCAGCAGCTTTGGCAGAAACACCGGGGAGCTGTTTTTT.

The rearrangement links TRBV6-5 to TRBJ2-7; D ambiguous. This CDR3 has 12 residues. Germline loops: CDR1 MNHEY, CDR2 SVGAGI. Trimming took 10 bases from V and 2 from J, leaving 12 bases between them. For the CDR3, the DNA is TGTGCCACTTCACTGCAACCCTACGAGCAGTACTTC. This sequence encodes CATSLQPYEQYF.

This rearrangement joins TRBV5-1 to TRBJ2-2; possibly TRBD2 for D (5 bases). CDR1 SGHRS and CDR2 YFSETQ come from the germline V gene. With 4 bases removed from V and 2 bases from J, the gap between germline ends came to 9 bases. This CDR3 comprises 14 residues. The CDR3 here is CASSRSGNTGELFF. The CDR3 coding sequence is TGCGCCAGCAGCCGAAGCGGAAACACCGGGGAGCTGTTTTTT. The whole variable domain, remainder taken from reference TRBV5-1 and TRBJ2-2, is KAGVTQTPRYLIKTRGQQVTLSCSPISGHRSVSWYQQTPGQGLQFLFEYFSETQRNKGNFPGRFSGRQFSNSRSEMNVSTLELGDSALYLCASSRSGNTGELFFGEGSRLTVL.

This chain connects TRBV7-9 to TRBJ1-1, with D perhaps TRBD1 (5 bases). The V and J ends lost 6 bases and 1 base respectively, with 15 bases between them. The germline gives CDR1 SEHNR, CDR2 FQNEAQ (reference sequence). The CDR3 spans 15 residues. The CDR3 reads CASRGVGRGNTEAFF. As DNA, the CDR3 is TGTGCCAGCAGAGGGGTAGGGCGCGGGAACACTGAAGCTTTCTTT.

The rearrangement joins TRBV4-3 to TRBJ1-2; D might be TRBD1 (6 bases). In germline, CDR1 is LGHNA, CDR2 YSLEER. The CDR3 is 19 residues long. Deletions cut 2 bases from V and 4 bases from J, with 26 bases between. CDR3 in DNA: TGCGCCAGCAGCCAACGGTACCGCGGGGGCGAAGTATTTGGCTATGGCTACACCTTC. This codes for CASSQRYRGGEVFGYGYTF.

This clone appeared a single time. The chain combines TRBV5-4 with TRBJ2-4, with 8 bases lining up with TRBD1. V lost 5 bases and J lost 6; bases outside the gene matches: 13. CDR1 and CDR2 from the germline V gene are SGHNT and YYREEE (reference sequence). This CDR3 region has 16 residues. The CDR3 region is CASSFNPTGELNIQYF. The CDR3 DNA sequence: TGTGCCAGCAGTTTTAACCCGACAGGGGAGCTAAACATTCAGTACTTC.

V and J are TRBV5-6 and TRBJ2-5, with D maybe TRBD2 (5 bases). CDR1 and CDR2 from the germline V gene are SGHDT and YYEEEE. This CDR3 spans 15 amino acids. V was cut by 4 bases and J by 2 bases, with 15 bases left in between. CDR3 in amino acids: CASSRYGLKQETQYF. The CDR3 nucleotides are TGTGCCAGCAGCCGCTACGGACTTAAACAAGAGACCCAGTACTTC.